The clone carrying this T cell receptor (beta chain) was counted only a few times. The antigen remains unidentified. The germline gives CDR1 MNHEY, CDR2 SMNVEV (reference sequence). V dropped 2 bases and J dropped 8 bases, with 9 bases sitting between them. There are 12 residues in the CDR3. The sample originates from a study of naive and memory T cell subsets. Alpha and beta libraries were amplified separately from the second PCR onward. Four subsets defined by CD45RA and CD27 were sorted after CD3, CD4, CD8 and live/dead staining. An equimolar mix of two oligonucleotides served as the beta constant-region primer for TRBC1 and TRBC2. The ligated cDNA underwent four PCR rounds using SP2 and nested alpha and beta constant-region primers. Using its own MiXCR run on the UMI-ligation and nested PCR reads, TCRdb lists one record per CDR3 protein. The sample comprises fewer than 150,000 distinct CDR3 sequences, more than 15% of which are singletons, and 0.6% to 0.7% rests with the top ten.

Study-wide results and limits: Especially in CD8 cells, naive repertoires contained a few larger clonotypes, possibly CD45RA-re-expressing memory cells. In CD4 and CD8 cells, diversity dropped from naive through EMRA.

The receptor's source is a human donor in good health. Sequenced: naive CD8+ T cells from blood. The chain links TRBV27 to TRBJ1-2, with a possible D match to TRBD1 (6 bases). CDR3 sequence: CASSLKGVGYTF. The CDR3 DNA is TGTGCCAGCAGTTTAAAGGGGGTAGGCTACACCTTC.